The 20 T cell receptor beta chains given below trace back to one sample, sequenced in a study of breast tumors, draining lymph nodes, adjacent tissues. Samples came from axillary lymph nodes draining the breast cancer. Using its own MiXCR run on the multiplex PCR reads, TCRdb lists one record per CDR3 protein. The table includes approximately 300,000 distinct CDR3 sequences, about 33% detected once. The specimen sequenced was axillary lymph node tissue. The receptor set was obtained from a female donor with breast cancer. Some clones in this sample may be carry-over from other donors' samples.

On this clonotype itself: This sequence may be a read error, since a much larger clone differs from it by one base. This chain links TRBV11-2 with TRBJ2-5, with 11 bases fitting TRBD2. Trimming took 6 bases from V and 7 from J; bases not matched to a gene: 4. The V gene's germline CDR1 is SGHAT and CDR2 FQNNGV. The CDR3 consists of 13 residues. CDR3 region: CASRLAGAATQYF. For the CDR3, the DNA is TGTGCCAGCAGACTAGCGGGAGCAGCGACCCAGTACTTC.

This clonotype has a handful of counts. Sequence at one end of the junction differs from germline and may be a read error. The chain combines TRBV9 with TRBJ2-5; 7 bases are shared with TRBD2. This CDR3 has 15 amino acids. CDR1 SGDLS and CDR2 YYNGEE come from the germline V gene. The CDR3: CASSAEGGRVETQHF. DNA of the CDR3: TGTGCCAGCAGCGCTGAGGGCGGGAGAGTAGAGACCCAGCACTTC. The full variable domain, with the rest looked up from reference TRBV9 and TRBJ2-5, is DSGVTQTPKHLITATGQRVTLRCSPRSGDLSVYWYQQSLDQGLQFLIQYYNGEERAKGNILERFSAQQFPDLHSELNLSSLELGDSALYFCASSAEGGRVETQHFGPGTRLLVL.

This clonotype was seen many times. The chain combines TRBV7-8 with TRBJ2-1; D not certain. Trimming stripped 2 bases from V and 6 bases from J, with 5 bases between. The CDR3 runs 12 residues. Germline loops: CDR1 SGHVS, CDR2 FQNEAQ. CDR3 in amino acids: CASSLFGNEQFF. As DNA, the CDR3 is TGTGCCAGCAGCTTATTTGGCAATGAGCAGTTCTTC. Full variable domain (missing parts from reference TRBV7-8 and TRBJ2-1): GAGVSQSPRYKVAKRGQDVALRCDPISGHVSLFWYQQALGQGPEFLTYFQNEAQLDKSGLPSDRFFAERPEGSVSTLKIQRTQQEDSAVYLCASSLFGNEQFFGPGTRLTVL.

The table lists this clonotype with a count of one. This chain uses TRBV20-1 with TRBJ2-2; 7 bases are shared with TRBD1. The V gene's germline CDR1 is DFQATT and CDR2 SNEGSKA (reference sequence). The CDR3 covers 13 residues. V was pared by 3 bases and J by 7 bases, with 5 bases of the junction left unmatched. The DNA for the CDR3 is TGCAGTGCTAGGAGCTACAGGGGCGGGGAGCTGTTTTTT. Protein: CSARSYRGGELFF.

Of note for this clonotype: This sequence may be a read error, since a much larger clone differs from it by one base. V gene TRBV5-4 combines with J gene TRBJ1-4, with 7 nucleotides matching TRBD1. The CDR3 runs 13 residues. Germline V CDR1 and CDR2: SGHNT, YYREEE (reference sequence). CDR3 bases: TGTGCCAGCAGAGGGGGCGCGGATGAAAAACTGTCTTTT. Protein product: CASRGGADEKLSF.

J is TRBJ1-2 and V is TRBV10-3, with 11 bases fitting TRBD1. This CDR3 is built from 23 residues. CDR1 is ENHRY and CDR2 is SYGVKD in the germline V gene. Losses at the gene ends were 0 bases for V and 5 bases for J; bases not matched to a gene: 26. In DNA, the CDR3 is TGTGCCATCAGTGAGTCGTTTGGACAGGGAGCTGGAAACACGGGGACAGGGGGGTATGGCTACACCTTC. Translating it yields CAISESFGQGAGNTGTGGYGYTF.

This clonotype showed up many times. V gene TRBV11-3 combines with J gene TRBJ1-4; 7 bases match TRBD1. The CDR3 sequence is 13 residues long. Germline loops: CDR1 SGHNT, CDR2 YENEEA. J lost 5 bases, V lost 4 bases, and 1 base had no gene match. The CDR3 loop is CASSWDRNEKLFF. The CDR3 DNA reads TGTGCCAGCAGCTGGGACAGAAATGAAAAACTGTTTTTT.

A note on this clonotype: This could be a read error, since a much larger clone is one nucleotide away. The chain is built from TRBV4-2 and TRBJ2-7, with D possibly being TRBD1 (6 bases). The V end lost 3 bases, the J end lost 4 bases, and 16 bases lay between the germline ends. In germline, CDR1 is LGHNA, CDR2 YNFKEQ. The CDR3 contains 15 residues. The CDR3, as DNA: TGTGCCAGCAGCCAGGGGGCAGGGGAGAATTACGAGCAGTACTTC. It codes for CASSQGAGENYEQYF.

A note on this clonotype: Germline is not matched at one junction end, which may reflect a read error. This chain links TRBV10-1 with TRBJ2-3; 11 nucleotides agree with TRBD2. The CDR3 runs to 17 residues. The germline CDR1 and CDR2 sequences are WNHNN and SYGVQD (reference sequence). The CDR3 sequence is CASGFGTSGYSTDTQYF. CDR3 sequence (DNA): TGTGCCAGCGGTTTCGGGACTAGCGGCTATAGCACAGATACGCAGTATTTT.

The chain carries TRBV7-2 and TRBJ2-1; 8 positions agree with TRBD2. This CDR3 contains 14 residues. Germline assignment: CDR1 SGHTA and CDR2 FQGNSA. V shed 4 bases and J 3 bases; nucleotides not matched to a gene: 2. The CDR3 DNA reads TGTGCCAGCAGCTCTAGCGGGTTCTACAATGAGCAGTTCTTC. Its protein is CASSSSGFYNEQFF.

In its sample, this clonotype was seen a few times. This chain connects TRBV6-5 to TRBJ2-7, with a possible D match to TRBD1 (6 bases). CDR3 length: 17 residues. V was pared by 1 base and J by 3 bases, with 19 bases between. Germline CDR1 MNHEY, CDR2 SVGAGI. This CDR3 is CASSYLKAGTSLYEQYF. CDR3 nucleotides: TGTGCCAGCAGTTACTTAAAAGCCGGGACATCCCTCTACGAGCAGTACTTC.

In the case of this clonotype: This is likely a read error, given that the CDR3 carries no conserved phenylalanine or tryptophan at its end. The chain employs TRBV3-1 and TRBJ2-5; maybe TRBD1 (6 bases). The CDR3 covers 13 residues. Trimming shortened V by 1 base and J by 5 bases, and 8 bases separated the two germline ends. Germline lookup yields CDR1 LGHDT and CDR2 YNNKEL (reference sequence). DNA of the CDR3: TGTGCCAGCAGCCAAGGGACAGCTGAGACCCAGTACCTC. This codes for CASSQGTAETQYL.

This clonotype appeared many times. This CDR3 is CASSPTGGHNEQFF. As DNA, the CDR3 is TGTGCCAGCAGTCCAACAGGGGGTCACAATGAGCAGTTCTTC. The J gene is TRBJ2-1, the V gene TRBV27; 8 nucleotides align to TRBD1. The CDR3 consists of 14 residues. CDR1 MNHEY and CDR2 SMNVEV come from the germline V gene (reference sequence). The V gene end was trimmed by 5 bases and the J gene end by 5 bases; junction bases not matched to a gene: 5.

This clonotype was detected many times. The chain couples TRBV20-1 to TRBJ1-2; D ambiguous. V gave up 1 base and J gave up 2 bases, with 8 bases separating them. The CDR3 sequence is 13 residues long. Per germline, CDR1 DFQATT and CDR2 SNEGSKA (reference sequence). CDR3 protein: CSARGQENYGYTF. DNA of the CDR3: TGCAGTGCTAGAGGGCAGGAGAACTATGGCTACACCTTC.

The table lists this clonotype with a count of one. The junction and the germline gene differ at one end; a read error may be behind it. The chain couples TRBV6-5 to TRBJ1-2; D is undetermined. The CDR3 consists of 15 residues. Germline V gene sequence: CDR1 MNHEY, CDR2 SVGAGI. The CDR3 loop reads CASSHSGPGDYGYTF. Here the CDR3 DNA reads TGTGCCAGCAGTCACTCCGGCCCAGGAGACTATGGCTACACCTTC.

The chain is built from TRBV19 and TRBJ2-2; TRBD1 aligns across 9 bases. The J call may be faulty, since TRBJ1-1 better matches the DNA end. The V gene's germline CDR1 is LNHDA and CDR2 SQIVND (reference sequence). The CDR3 covers 15 residues. In DNA, the CDR3 is TGTGCCAGTAGCATCGGAAGGACAGGGGTCCCTGAAGCTTTCTTT. Amino acids: CASSIGRTGVPEAFF.

CDR3 DNA: TGTGCCTGGAGTGACTTCCGGGGCTCAGGAAACACCATATATTTT. This sequence encodes CAWSDFRGSGNTIYF. The chain combines TRBV30 with TRBJ1-3, with D possibly matching TRBD1 (5 bases). The CDR3 spans 15 residues. Germline V gene lookup returns CDR1 GTSNPN and CDR2 SVGIG (reference sequence). The V and J ends lost 1 base and 4 bases respectively, with 14 bases between them.

This clonotype occurred many times. The CDR3 nucleotides read TGCAGTGCTAGGATCCTAGTTGGGGCAGATACGCAGTATTTT. It codes for CSARILVGADTQYF. The chain carries TRBV20-1 and TRBJ2-3; D gene uncertain. The length of the CDR3 is 14 residues. Germline CDR1 reads DFQATT; CDR2 reads SNEGSKA (reference sequence). V lost 3 bases to trimming and J lost 4 bases, with 14 bases between them.

In the case of this clonotype: It may be a read error: a sequence one base away is much more abundant. This chain uses TRBV14 with TRBJ2-1; 8 bases are shared with TRBD2. Germline-derived CDR1 and CDR2 are SGHDN and FVKESK. The CDR3 runs to 17 residues. With 1 base clipped from V and 10 bases from J, the junction kept 15 bases outside the gene matches. The CDR3 bases are TGTGCCAGCAGCCAAGTCCTTTCTCCCATTAGCGGGACGGAGCAGTTCTTC. Translated, it gives CASSQVLSPISGTEQFF.

This clonotype has a count of ten or more. This chain uses TRBV24-1 with TRBJ2-5; 12 positions agree with TRBD1. In germline, CDR1 is KGHDR, CDR2 SFDVKD. This CDR3 has 18 residues. Trimming took 3 bases from V and 5 from J; bases not matched to a gene: 12. DNA of the CDR3: TGTGCCACCAGTGATAGTACGGCCGGGACAGGGGGCTTGGAGACCCAGTACTTC. Amino acids: CATSDSTAGTGGLETQYF.